The clone carrying this T cell receptor (beta chain) showed up many times. Antigen unknown. The sequence runs out 3 residues before the end of the CDR3; the remainder is reconstructed from the germline J gene. This sample stems from a study of T cell clonality in common variable immunodeficiency. The protocol was immunoSEQ multiplex PCR, while the TCRdb copy is restricted to in-frame clones and leaves out a portion. The specimen has about 50,000 clones, none found just once. The germline V gene has CDR1 SGHRS and CDR2 YFSETQ. V was trimmed by 1 base and J by 6 bases, leaving 7 bases between them. The CDR3 has 13 amino acids. Study results and caveats: Shared TCRbeta clones were fewer between CVID subjects than controls. CVID patient heterogeneity limited repertoire-clinical complication correlations. CVID subjects showed higher TCRbeta clonality than healthy controls.

This sequence originates from a person aged 18 to 75 in good health. Sequencing input: peripheral blood mononuclear cells. The genes are TRBV5-1 and TRBJ2-2; D gene uncertain. The CDR3 sequence is CASSLQAPGELFF. CDR3 DNA (partial): TGCGCCAGCAGCTTGCAGGCCCCCGGGGAG.